This TCR beta chain came from a study of CD8+CD57+ T cells in acquired aplastic anemia. Concerning this clonotype: As yet, its antigen is unknown.

Whole-study findings and limits: Shared by patients and controls, approximately 28 CD8+ CDR3s were abundant in patients.

Genomic DNA templated the TCR beta VDJ and CDR3 profiling. Each CDR3 protein is one row after TCRdb ran MiXCR on the reads. The sample has around 64,000 distinct CDR3 sequences; about 54% are singletons. Per germline, CDR1 WNHNN and CDR2 SYGVQD (reference sequence). The CDR3 sequence is 12 residues long. The V end was cut by 8 bases, the J end by 2 bases, with 10 bases between. The sample taken for sequencing was sorted CD4+, CD8+, or CD8+CD57+ T cells (not recorded which) from PBMCs. The rearrangement uses TRBV10-1 and TRBJ2-7; D might be TRBD1 (6 bases). The sequence was obtained from a human donor in good health, serving as a control. The chain's CDR3 is CASRDTTYEQYF. The CDR3 DNA reads as TGCGCCAGCCGGGACACCACCTACGAGCAGTACTTC.